These 30 T cell receptor beta chains came from one sample sequenced in a study of cytomegalovirus exposure and HLA in healthy donors. Clones were read by immunoSEQ multiplex PCR, and TCRdb kept only the in-frame ones, dropping some. This table has about 250,000 clones, around 87% appearing once. Sequencing input: PBMCs. The receptors come from a man in his late teens or twenties in good health and CMV-seronegative.

V is TRBV6-5 and J is TRBJ1-2; the match to TRBD1 covers 10 bases. CDR3 length equals 13 residues. Germline loops: CDR1 MNHEY, CDR2 SVGAGI. Trimming removed 5 bases from V and 8 bases from J; junction bases left unmatched: 5. Written as DNA, the CDR3 is TGTGCCAGCAGTCCCGGGACAGGGGTCGGCTACACCTTC. It translates to CASSPGTGVGYTF.

The CDR3 loop reads CAWSVRHSGANVLTF. Written as DNA, the CDR3 is TGTGCCTGGAGTGTACGACATTCTGGGGCCAACGTCCTGACTTTC. The rearrangement uses TRBV30 and TRBJ2-6; D is unresolved. This CDR3 spans 15 amino acids. Germline values: CDR1 GTSNPN, CDR2 SVGIG (reference sequence). The V gene lost 0 bases and the J gene lost 1 base, with 7 bases spanning the gap.

The chain's CDR3 is CASSPGTGSYEQYF. CDR3 DNA: TGTGCCAGCAGCCCCGGGACAGGATCCTACGAGCAGTACTTC. The chain has TRBV7-2 and TRBJ2-7; 8 positions match TRBD1. Germline CDR1 and CDR2: SGHTA and FQGNSA. The CDR3 is made up of 14 amino acids. V shed 5 bases and J 1 base; nucleotides not matched to a gene: 4. The whole variable domain, filled in from reference TRBV7-2 and TRBJ2-7, reads GAGVSQSPSNKVTEKGKDVELRCDPISGHTALYWYRQSLGQGLEFLIYFQGNSAPDKSGLPSDRFSAERTGGSVSTLTIQRTQQEDSAVYLCASSPGTGSYEQYFGPGTRLTVT.

Of note for this clone: Within the sample, other DNA sequences also encode this same CDR3. The chain joins TRBV5-5 to TRBJ2-7; D is unclear. With 1 base removed from V and 3 bases from J, the gap between germline ends came to 5 bases. CDR3 length: 12 amino acids. Germline CDR1 reads SGHKS; CDR2 reads YYEKEE (reference sequence). DNA of the CDR3: TGTGCCAGCAGCTTGACGGGCTACGAGCAGTACTTC. Translating it yields CASSLTGYEQYF.

The chain combines TRBV5-1 with TRBJ2-1; perhaps TRBD2 as D (6 bases). This CDR3 has 14 amino acids. V shed 3 bases and J shed 10 bases, with 17 bases lying between them. Germline values: CDR1 SGHRS, CDR2 YFSETQ. CDR3: CASSWMAGQHEQFF. In nucleotides, the CDR3 is TGCGCCAGCAGCTGGATGGCGGGGCAGCACGAGCAGTTCTTC.

In this sample, this clone turned up once. This rearrangement joins TRBV5-4 to TRBJ2-7, with D possibly being TRBD1 (5 bases). Trimming pared 4 bases from V and 0 bases from J, leaving 11 bases between. Germline values: CDR1 SGHNT, CDR2 YYREEE (reference sequence). CDR3 length equals 14 residues. The CDR3 here is CASSAADSSYEQYF. The CDR3 bases are TGTGCCAGCAGCGCAGCTGACAGCTCCTACGAGCAGTACTTC.

This chain uses TRBV5-1 with TRBJ2-3, with 8 positions matching TRBD2. V dropped 6 bases and J dropped 5; count of bases not matched to a gene: 11. Germline-derived CDR1 and CDR2 are SGHRS and YFSETQ. This CDR3 region has 15 residues. CDR3 amino acids: CASTLSAGGRDTQYF. The CDR3 DNA sequence: TGCGCCAGCACCCTCAGTGCGGGGGGAAGAGATACGCAGTATTTT.

This chain joins TRBV4-3 and TRBJ2-7; a possible D gene is TRBD1 (6 bases). The V gene's germline CDR1 is LGHNA and CDR2 YSLEER. The CDR3 loop spans 14 amino acids. Trimming stripped 4 bases from V and 0 bases from J, with 10 bases between. The CDR3 coding sequence is TGCGCCAGCAGCCGGGGACACCACTCCTACGAGCAGTACTTC. It yields the protein CASSRGHHSYEQYF.

The genes are TRBV7-9 and TRBJ2-1, with 8 bases aligning to TRBD1. The V segment lost 8 bases and the J segment 6 bases; nucleotides outside the gene matches: 6. The CDR3 runs to 13 residues. The V gene's germline CDR1 is SEHNR and CDR2 FQNEAQ (reference sequence). CDR3 DNA sequence: TGTGCCAGCGAGGGGACAGGTTTCAATGAGCAGTTCTTC. This codes for CASEGTGFNEQFF.

This clone appeared once. The gene calls are TRBV5-1 and TRBJ2-3, with 8 bases lining up with TRBD2. The germline CDR1 and CDR2 sequences are SGHRS and YFSETQ. This CDR3 spans 16 amino acids. Losses at the gene ends were 3 bases for V and 4 bases for J; bases not matched to a gene: 10. The chain's CDR3 is CASSSRTSRVADTQYF. In DNA, the CDR3 is TGCGCCAGCAGCTCTAGGACTAGCCGGGTGGCAGATACGCAGTATTTT.

Of note for this clone: This CDR3 is also generated by other DNA sequences in the sample. V is TRBV28 and J is TRBJ1-1, with no clear D. The germline V gene has CDR1 MDHEN and CDR2 SYDVKM. The CDR3 is 12 residues long. The V and J ends lost 4 bases and 1 base respectively, with 4 bases between them. The CDR3 sequence: CASSSGNTEAFF. The CDR3 nucleotides are TGTGCCAGCAGTTCGGGGAACACTGAAGCTTTCTTT.

V and J are TRBV28 and TRBJ2-7, with 13 positions matching TRBD2. V shed 5 bases, J shed 2 bases, and the junction held 3 bases outside the gene matches. Germline CDR1 and CDR2: MDHEN and SYDVKM. CDR3 size: 15 residues. The CDR3: CASSLLAGGPYEQYF. CDR3 nucleotide sequence: TGTGCCAGCAGTCTACTAGCGGGAGGGCCCTACGAGCAGTACTTC.

The CDR3: CAWAHPGALRGNYEQYF. The CDR3 nucleotides read TGTGCCTGGGCCCACCCAGGGGCGCTCAGGGGTAACTACGAGCAGTACTTC. The V gene is TRBV30, the J gene TRBJ2-7, with D tentatively TRBD1 (6 bases). V lost 5 bases and J lost 3, with 26 bases in between. Germline assignment: CDR1 GTSNPN and CDR2 SVGIG (reference sequence). CDR3 length: 17 amino acids.

As to this clone: This sample also contains other DNA sequences that code for the same CDR3. The chain is built from TRBV6-1 and TRBJ1-1; D is uncertain. CDR1 and CDR2 (germline): MNHNS, SASEGT. The CDR3 has 11 amino acids. V lost 7 bases to trimming and J lost 1 base, with 4 bases between them. This CDR3 is CASTGNTEAFF. The DNA for the CDR3 is TGTGCCAGCACAGGGAACACTGAAGCTTTCTTT.

This chain links TRBV30 with TRBJ2-3; 11 nucleotides align to TRBD2. J lost 5 bases, V lost 5 bases, and 3 bases had no gene match. Looked up from germline, CDR1 is GTSNPN and CDR2 is SVGIG (reference sequence). The length of the CDR3 is 13 residues. The CDR3 is CAWGLAGGDTQYF. For the CDR3, the DNA is TGTGCCTGGGGTCTAGCGGGAGGAGATACGCAGTATTTT.

The V and J genes are TRBV2 and TRBJ2-3; 10 bases match TRBD2. V was clipped by 8 bases and J by 6 bases; unmatched bases: 14. Germline V CDR1 and CDR2: SNHLY, FYNNEI. This CDR3 contains 16 residues. CDR3 sequence (DNA): TGTGCCAGCTCCCTCCGGGTAGCGGGGGGCAGGGATACGCAGTATTTT. This sequence encodes CASSLRVAGGRDTQYF.

The sample holds a few counts of this clone. The chain recombines TRBV27 with TRBJ2-7, with a tentative D call TRBD1 (6 bases). Per the germline V gene, CDR1 is MNHEY and CDR2 is SMNVEV (reference sequence). The V and J ends lost 6 bases and 6 bases respectively, with 12 bases between them. The CDR3 is 12 residues long. The CDR3 is CASRGTGIEQYF. CDR3 coding DNA: TGTGCCAGCAGGGGTACAGGGATCGAGCAGTACTTC.

V is TRBV9 and J is TRBJ2-1, with D possibly matching TRBD2 (6 bases). Germline V CDR1 and CDR2: SGDLS, YYNGEE. The CDR3 runs 15 residues. Deletions cut 4 bases from V and 0 bases from J, with 11 bases between. CDR3 DNA: TGTGCCAGCAGCATGGCGGGGAGCTCCTACAATGAGCAGTTCTTC. It codes for CASSMAGSSYNEQFF.

The chain carries TRBV5-1 and TRBJ2-5; D might be TRBD1 (6 bases). V dropped 4 bases and J dropped 2 bases, with 15 bases sitting between them. The length of the CDR3 is 15 residues. Germline V gene lookup returns CDR1 SGHRS and CDR2 YFSETQ. CDR3 sequence: CASSLPKQGQETQYF. The CDR3 coding sequence is TGCGCCAGCAGCCTCCCGAAACAGGGTCAAGAGACCCAGTACTTC.

This clone was detected only a few times. V is TRBV28 and J is TRBJ1-6; D remains ambiguous. The CDR3 has 12 residues. Germline CDR1 reads MDHEN; CDR2 reads SYDVKM. V was shortened by 7 bases and J by 11 bases, with 12 bases between the two germline ends. CDR3 nucleotides: TGTGCCAGCACCGACATTCAGGCACCCCTCCACTTT. This encodes CASTDIQAPLHF. Full variable domain (rest looked up from reference TRBV28 and TRBJ1-6): DVKVTQSSRYLVKRTGEKVFLECVQDMDHENMFWYRQDPGLGLRLIYFSYDVKMKEKGDIPEGYSVSREKKERFSLILESASTNQTSMYLCASTDIQAPLHFGNGTRLTVT.

A few counts support this clone. The chain couples TRBV10-3 to TRBJ1-1, with 7 bases aligning to TRBD1. Unmatched junction bases numbered 8, after V lost 6 bases and J lost 4 bases. Per germline, CDR1 ENHRY and CDR2 SYGVKD. This CDR3 contains 14 residues. The CDR3 coding sequence is TGTGCCATCAGAGAAGACAGGGAGAGCACTGAAGCTTTCTTT. Translating it yields CAIREDRESTEAFF.

The rearrangement links TRBV10-3 to TRBJ2-7, with 7 bases that match TRBD1. Germline V gene data show CDR1 as ENHRY and CDR2 as SYGVKD. Trimming at V came to 4 bases and at J to 0 bases, leaving 3 bases not matched to a gene. The CDR3 extends over 14 amino acids. This chain's CDR3 is CAISAAGGSYEQYF. CDR3 sequence (DNA): TGTGCCATCAGTGCGGCAGGGGGCTCCTACGAGCAGTACTTC.

The V call is TRBV15, the J call TRBJ2-7; 9 bases map to TRBD2. CDR1 is LNHNV and CDR2 is YYDKDF in the germline V gene (reference sequence). CDR3 length: 19 residues. J lost 2 bases, V lost 5 bases, and 19 bases had no gene match. CDR3 nucleotides: TGTGCCACCAGCCCCCGACCGGGGATTTGGCGGGAGGGCACCTACGAGCAGTACTTC. It yields the protein CATSPRPGIWREGTYEQYF.

In this sample, this clone turned up a few times. The chain couples TRBV7-3 to TRBJ1-4, with TRBD1 as a possible D gene (5 bases). Germline lookup yields CDR1 SGHTA and CDR2 FQGTGA. This CDR3 has 15 residues. V was trimmed by 4 bases and J by 7 bases, leaving 16 bases between them. The CDR3, as DNA: TGTGCCAGCAGCTCCGTAGGGGCGCAGGTTGAAAAACTGTTTTTT. Translation gives CASSSVGAQVEKLFF.

This rearrangement joins TRBV27 to TRBJ2-7; the match to TRBD1 covers 7 bases. Germline-derived CDR1 and CDR2 are MNHEY and SMNVEV (reference sequence). With 8 bases clipped from V and 4 bases from J, the junction kept 11 bases outside the gene matches. The CDR3 covers 14 residues. The CDR3 is CASGPGTAAYEQYF. CDR3 DNA sequence: TGTGCCAGCGGTCCGGGGACAGCGGCTTACGAGCAGTACTTC.

The chain is built from TRBV28 and TRBJ1-5; maybe TRBD1 (5 bases). CDR1 is MDHEN and CDR2 is SYDVKM in the germline V gene. V was shortened by 4 bases and J by 7 bases, with 17 bases between the two germline ends. CDR3 length: 15 residues. In nucleotides, the CDR3 is TGTGCCAGCAGTTCAGCCCAGGGTGGACGGCAGCCCCAGCATTTT. This codes for CASSSAQGGRQPQHF.

The rearrangement joins TRBV6-5 to TRBJ1-1, with a possible D match to TRBD1 (5 bases). The ends were cut back, 4 bases at V and 4 bases at J, with 13 bases in the middle. CDR1 and CDR2 (germline): MNHEY, SVGAGI. This CDR3 is built from 14 residues. This chain's CDR3 is CASSFPGLSTEAFF. The DNA of the CDR3 is TGTGCCAGCAGTTTCCCAGGGTTATCCACTGAAGCTTTCTTT.

The chain has TRBV10-3 and TRBJ1-5; D not certain. Germline V gives CDR1 ENHRY, CDR2 SYGVKD. V was clipped by 4 bases and J by 2 bases, with 6 bases between them. This CDR3 contains 13 residues. For the CDR3, the DNA is TGTGCCATCAGTGCTGAGGGCAATCAGCCCCAGCATTTT. This sequence encodes CAISAEGNQPQHF.

This clone was counted a single time. The chain combines TRBV28 with TRBJ2-5; 9 bases line up with TRBD2. This CDR3 is built from 21 residues. The junction had 22 bases not matched to a gene; V was cut back by 3 bases and J by 2 bases. Germline V gene sequence: CDR1 MDHEN, CDR2 SYDVKM. Written as DNA, the CDR3 is TGTGCCAGCAGTTTTTTGCTCGTTTCTAGCGGGGCGGCGCCCCATCAAGAGACCCAGTACTTC. Its protein product is CASSFLLVSSGAAPHQETQYF.

The chain combines TRBV5-1 with TRBJ1-3; tentative D call: TRBD1 (6 bases). V was shortened by 5 bases and J by 4 bases, with 13 bases between the two germline ends. The CDR3 has 14 residues. Per the germline V gene, CDR1 is SGHRS and CDR2 is YFSETQ. The DNA of the CDR3 is TGCGCCAGCAGTCCAGGACAGTCCGGAAACACCATATATTTT. Amino acid sequence: CASSPGQSGNTIYF.